The present entry profiles one TCR beta chain with its context. Its target antigen remains unknown. No qualities accompany the bases; no much larger clone lies one base away. The CDR3 covers 15 residues, taking in both the cysteine and the phenylalanine. The CDR3 DNA has 45 bases and is translated from base 1. The germline V gene (reference sequence) supplies CDR1 SEHNR and CDR2 FQNEAQ. From V the trimming removes 6 bases and from J it removes 3 bases, while the gene matches leave 4 bases of the junction unaccounted for. The source of the sample is a study of OX40 agonist ivuxolimab in advanced cancers. For the study in its entirety: Ivuxolimab was a fully human IgG2 agonistic monoclonal antibody targeting the costimulatory receptor OX40 (CD134). Intravenous ivuxolimab was administered to patients every 2 weeks at six dose levels: 0.01, 0.1, 0.3, 1.5, 3 and 10 mg/kg. Of the roughly 53 patients in dose escalation, 19 had hepatocellular carcinoma, about 15 had melanoma, 9 had renal cell carcinoma and 9 had head and neck cancer. The dose-escalation cohort was 80% to 90% male with a mean age of approximately 60 years, ranging from roughly 23 to 85. Patients were allowed to have had prior anti-PD-1, anti-PD-L1 or anti-CTLA-4 therapy, and 40% to 45% of the dose-escalation patients had been treated with checkpoint inhibitors. Partial responses were achieved by three dose-escalation patients, of whom one had hepatocellular carcinoma and two had cutaneous melanoma. The point of sequencing TCRbeta in the periphery was to test whether ivuxolimab changed TCR sequence diversity and drove clonal T-cell expansion. The paper covers the monotherapy dose-escalation part of the phase I ivuxolimab trial, which included N of about 50 patients.

The trial excluded patients who had a history of autoimmune disease or were on systemic immunosuppression. Peripheral blood for TCR sequencing was collected from all dose cohorts at baseline, on cycle 4 day 1, and on cycle 7 day 1. The samples were taken from a phase I, first-in-human, multicenter, open-label dose-escalation trial of ivuxolimab. Adults with locally advanced or metastatic melanoma, renal cell, hepatocellular, or head and neck squamous cell carcinoma were enrolled in the trial. Before TCR sequencing, CD4+ T cells and CD8+ T cells were sorted from peripheral blood as separate populations. For sequencing of the TCRbeta CDR3 region, genomic DNA was extracted from the sorted cells. The immunoSEQ Assay was used to sequence the TCRbeta CDR3 regions. The immuneACCESS repertoire file appears here via TCRdb, limited to in-frame rearrangements. These files lack a portion of the clones; in checked studies, under half of the deficit traces to unresolved V genes, and the cause of the others is not known. The sample table records roughly 40,000 clones; more than 70% of these occur just once. 13% of the sample rests with the top ten.

Study-wide conclusions, independent of this receptor: At doses from 0.1 to 3.0 mg/kg, clonal expansion was seen in both CD4+ and CD8+ blood T cells between baseline and week 6. Partial responders in the 0.1-3.0 mg/kg groups had among the lowest normalized peripheral clonal expansion, especially among CD8+ T cells. Which antigens the clonally expanded peripheral T cells were specific for was not determined. Low levels of normalized T-cell clonal expansion were also seen in some patients who did not respond. After ivuxolimab, expanded clones were on average more numerous among CD8+ T cells than among CD4+ T cells.

The source is an adult with an advanced solid tumor such as melanoma, head and neck, liver or kidney cancer. This sample comprised CD4+ or CD8+ T cells sorted from blood, obtained in a trial of the OX40 agonist ivuxolimab. The chain is assembled from TRBV7-9 and TRBJ2-1; a stretch of 11 junction bases matches TRBD2. The DNA sequence is as follows: TGTGCCAGCAGTGGGGGACTAGCGGACTACAATGAGCAGTTCTTC. Translated, it reads CASSGGLADYNEQFF. The variable domain in full, with residues beyond the CDR3 obtained from the reference TRBV7-9 and TRBJ2-1 genes, is DTGVSQNPRHKITKRGQNVTFRCDPISEHNRLYWYRQTLGQGPEFLTYFQNEAQLEKSRLLSDRFSAERPKGSFSTLEIQRTEQGDSAMYLCASSGGLADYNEQFFGPGTRLTVL.